The TCR beta chain described here comes from a study of a mutant IDH1 vaccine in newly diagnosed glioma. As to this clone: The antigen remains undetermined.

Time point defined: week 11, during vaccination. A 20-mer mutant IDH1 peptide at 300 ug was injected subcutaneously with topical imiquimod. The table came from immunoSEQ multiplex PCR; TCRdb's copy has only in-frame clones and leaves some out. The sample includes around 62,000 clones, about nine tenths of them seen just once. Sequencing used PBMCs, obtained from a glioma patient whose treatment included an IDH1 peptide vaccine. The sequence derives from a man aged 40-50 years with glioma.

This chain's CDR3 is CASSSLTGRTSGANVLTF. The CDR3 bases are TGTGCCAGCAGCTCCCTGACCGGGAGAACCTCTGGGGCCAACGTCCTGACTTTC. The rearrangement joins TRBV7-9 to TRBJ2-6; a weak D match, TRBD2 (6 bases). Germline assignment: CDR1 SEHNR and CDR2 FQNEAQ (reference sequence). With 4 bases removed from V and 0 bases from J, the gap between germline ends came to 16 bases. The CDR3 consists of 18 residues. Based on the CDR3 plus reference TRBV7-9 and TRBJ2-6, the full variable domain is DTGVSQNPRHKITKRGQNVTFRCDPISEHNRLYWYRQTLGQGPEFLTYFQNEAQLEKSRLLSDRFSAERPKGSFSTLEIQRTEQGDSAMYLCASSSLTGRTSGANVLTFGAGSRLTVL.